The T cell receptor (beta chain) described here comes from a study of cytomegalovirus exposure and HLA in healthy donors. Between the trimmed V and J ends, which lost 5 bases and 0 bases, there was a span of 11 bases. The CDR3 length is 15 residues. CDR1 and CDR2 (germline): SEHNR, FQNEAQ (reference sequence). The study's findings and limits: CMV serostatus stood as the only immune exposure information on hand.

For this clone: Antigen: not known.

The PCR had 60 Vbeta and 13 Jbeta primers. Repertoires were generated with immunoSEQ multiplex PCR, while TCRdb's copy carries only in-frame clones and drops some. The sample includes some 130,000 clones, around four fifths of them seen just once. The genes are TRBV7-9 and TRBJ1-3; D gene uncertain. Sequencing was done on a sample of PBMCs. The receptor comes from a male donor in good health and CMV-seropositive. CDR3 bases: TGTGCCAGCAGCGCCTACCGCGTCTCTGGAAACACCATATATTTT. Residues: CASSAYRVSGNTIYF. The variable domain in full, with the rest retrieved from reference TRBV7-9 and TRBJ1-3, is DTGVSQNPRHKITKRGQNVTFRCDPISEHNRLYWYRQTLGQGPEFLTYFQNEAQLEKSRLLSDRFSAERPKGSFSTLEIQRTEQGDSAMYLCASSAYRVSGNTIYFGEGSWLTVV.